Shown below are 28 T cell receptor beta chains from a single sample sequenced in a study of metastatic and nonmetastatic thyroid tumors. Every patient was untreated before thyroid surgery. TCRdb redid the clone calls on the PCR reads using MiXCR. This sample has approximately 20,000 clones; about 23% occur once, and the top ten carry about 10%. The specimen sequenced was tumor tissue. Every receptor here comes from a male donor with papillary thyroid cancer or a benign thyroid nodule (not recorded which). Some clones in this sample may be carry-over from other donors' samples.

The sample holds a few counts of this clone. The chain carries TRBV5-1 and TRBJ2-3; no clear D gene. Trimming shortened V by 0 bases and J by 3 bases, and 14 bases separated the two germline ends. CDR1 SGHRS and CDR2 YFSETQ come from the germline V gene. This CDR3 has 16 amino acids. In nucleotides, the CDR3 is TGCGCCAGCAGCTTGGAGCAGGCCCTTAGGACAGATACGCAGTATTTT. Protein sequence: CASSLEQALRTDTQYF.

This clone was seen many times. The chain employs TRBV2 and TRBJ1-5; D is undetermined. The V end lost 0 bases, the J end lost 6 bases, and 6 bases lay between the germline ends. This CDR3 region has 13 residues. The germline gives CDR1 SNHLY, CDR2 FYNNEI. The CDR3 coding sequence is TGTGCCAGCAGTGAAGCGCTACGTCAGCCCCAGCATTTT. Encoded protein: CASSEALRQPQHF.

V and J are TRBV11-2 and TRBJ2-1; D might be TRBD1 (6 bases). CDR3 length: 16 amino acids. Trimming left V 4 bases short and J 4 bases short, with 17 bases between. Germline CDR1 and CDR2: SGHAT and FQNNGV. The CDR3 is CASSSPTGGRYNEQFF. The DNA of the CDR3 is TGTGCCAGCAGCTCCCCGACAGGAGGACGGTACAATGAGCAGTTCTTC.

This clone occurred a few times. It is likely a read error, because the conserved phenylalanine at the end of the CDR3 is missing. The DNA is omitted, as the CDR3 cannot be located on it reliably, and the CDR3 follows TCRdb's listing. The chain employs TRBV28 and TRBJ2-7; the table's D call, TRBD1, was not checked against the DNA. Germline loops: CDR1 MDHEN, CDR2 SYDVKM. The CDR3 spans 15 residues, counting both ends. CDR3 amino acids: CASSLTGTGLYEHYS.

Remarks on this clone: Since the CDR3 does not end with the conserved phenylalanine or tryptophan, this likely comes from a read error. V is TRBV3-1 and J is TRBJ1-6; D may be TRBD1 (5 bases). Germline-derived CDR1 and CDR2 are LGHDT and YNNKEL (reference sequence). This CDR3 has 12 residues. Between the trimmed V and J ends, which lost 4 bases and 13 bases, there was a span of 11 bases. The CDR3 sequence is CASSLAGAPLHS. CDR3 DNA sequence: TGTGCCAGCAGCCTTGCCGGGGCGCCCCTCCACTCT.

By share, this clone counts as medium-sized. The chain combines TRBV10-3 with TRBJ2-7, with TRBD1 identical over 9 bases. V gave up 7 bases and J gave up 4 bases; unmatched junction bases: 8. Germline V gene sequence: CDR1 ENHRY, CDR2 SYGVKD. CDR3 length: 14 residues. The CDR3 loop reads CAITPGQGIYEQYF. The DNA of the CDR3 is TGTGCCATCACCCCAGGACAGGGGATTTACGAGCAGTACTTC.

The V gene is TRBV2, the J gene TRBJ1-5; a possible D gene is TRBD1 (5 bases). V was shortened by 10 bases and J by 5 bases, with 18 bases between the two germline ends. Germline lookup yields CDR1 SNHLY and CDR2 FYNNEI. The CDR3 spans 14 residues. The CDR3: CAISNRQGHQPQHF. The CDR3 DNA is TGTGCCATCAGCAATAGGCAGGGTCATCAGCCCCAGCATTTT.

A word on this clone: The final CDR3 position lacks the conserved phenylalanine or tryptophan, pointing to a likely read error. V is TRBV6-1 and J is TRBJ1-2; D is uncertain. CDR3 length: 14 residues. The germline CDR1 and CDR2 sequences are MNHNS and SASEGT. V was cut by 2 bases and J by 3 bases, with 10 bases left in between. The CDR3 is CASSEQGGHYGYTL. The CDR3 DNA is TGTGCCAGCAGTGAACAAGGCGGGCACTATGGCTACACCTTA.

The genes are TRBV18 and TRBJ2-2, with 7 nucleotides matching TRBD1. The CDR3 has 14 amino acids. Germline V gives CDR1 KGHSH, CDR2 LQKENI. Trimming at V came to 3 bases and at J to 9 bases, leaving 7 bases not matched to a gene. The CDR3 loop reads CASSPTTGPRELFF. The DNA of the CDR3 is TGTGCCAGCTCACCGACGACAGGGCCGAGGGAGCTGTTTTTT.

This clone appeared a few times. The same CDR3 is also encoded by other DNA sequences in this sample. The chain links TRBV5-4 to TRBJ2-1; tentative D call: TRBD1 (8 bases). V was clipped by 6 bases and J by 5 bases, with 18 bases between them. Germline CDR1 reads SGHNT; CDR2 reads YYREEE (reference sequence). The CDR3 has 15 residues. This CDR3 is CASTQGGTTDNEQFF. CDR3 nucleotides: TGTGCCAGCACACAGGGGGGGACAACTGACAATGAGCAGTTCTTC. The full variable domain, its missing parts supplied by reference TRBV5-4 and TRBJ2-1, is ETGVTQSPTHLIKTRGQQVTLRCSSQSGHNTVSWYQQALGQGPQFIFQYYREEENGRGNFPPRFSGLQFPNYSSELNVNALELDDSALYLCASTQGGTTDNEQFFGPGTRLTVL.

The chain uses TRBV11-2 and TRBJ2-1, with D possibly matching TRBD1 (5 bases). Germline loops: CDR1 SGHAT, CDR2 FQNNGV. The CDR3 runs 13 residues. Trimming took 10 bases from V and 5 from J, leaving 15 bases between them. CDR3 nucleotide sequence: TGTGCCACAGTACATGGGGCTCACAATGAGCAGTTCTTC. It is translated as CATVHGAHNEQFF.

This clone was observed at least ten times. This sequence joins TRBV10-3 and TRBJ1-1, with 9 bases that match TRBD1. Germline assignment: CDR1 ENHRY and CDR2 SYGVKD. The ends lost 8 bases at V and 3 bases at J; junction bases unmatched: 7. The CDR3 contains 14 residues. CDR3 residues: CAIRDRGTHTEAFF. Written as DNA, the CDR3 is TGTGCCATCCGAGACAGGGGGACACACACTGAAGCTTTCTTT.

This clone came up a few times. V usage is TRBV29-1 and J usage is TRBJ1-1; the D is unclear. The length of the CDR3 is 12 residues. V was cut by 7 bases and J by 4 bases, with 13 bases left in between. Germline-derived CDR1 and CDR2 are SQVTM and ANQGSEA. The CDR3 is CSGWGKSTEAFF. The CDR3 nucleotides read TGCAGCGGATGGGGAAAGAGCACTGAAGCTTTCTTT.

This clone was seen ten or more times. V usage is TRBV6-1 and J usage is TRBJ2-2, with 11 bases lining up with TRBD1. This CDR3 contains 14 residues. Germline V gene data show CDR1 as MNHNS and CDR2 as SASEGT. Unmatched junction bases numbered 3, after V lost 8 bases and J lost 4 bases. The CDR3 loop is CASGTGGGTGELFF. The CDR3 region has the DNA TGTGCCAGCGGGACAGGGGGGGGCACCGGGGAGCTGTTTTTT.

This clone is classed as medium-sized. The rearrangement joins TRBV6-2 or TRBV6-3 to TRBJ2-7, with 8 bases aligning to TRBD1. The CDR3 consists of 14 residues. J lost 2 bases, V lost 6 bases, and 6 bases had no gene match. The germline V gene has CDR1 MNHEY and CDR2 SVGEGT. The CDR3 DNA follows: TGTGCCAGCAGACCCGGACAGGGTGCCTACGAGCAGTACTTC. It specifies CASRPGQGAYEQYF.

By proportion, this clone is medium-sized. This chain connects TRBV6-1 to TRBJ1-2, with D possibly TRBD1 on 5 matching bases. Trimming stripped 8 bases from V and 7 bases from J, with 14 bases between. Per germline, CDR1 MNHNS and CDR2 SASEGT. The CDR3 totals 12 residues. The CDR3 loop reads CASGRSDSGYTF. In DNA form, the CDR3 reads TGTGCCAGCGGCCGTAGTGACAGTGGCTACACCTTC.

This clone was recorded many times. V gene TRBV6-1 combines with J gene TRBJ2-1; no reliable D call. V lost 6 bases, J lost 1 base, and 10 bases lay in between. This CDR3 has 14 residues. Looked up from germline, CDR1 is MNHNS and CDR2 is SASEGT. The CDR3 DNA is TGTGCCAGCAGCCCGGCCGGGTCCTACAATGAGCAGTTCTTC. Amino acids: CASSPAGSYNEQFF.

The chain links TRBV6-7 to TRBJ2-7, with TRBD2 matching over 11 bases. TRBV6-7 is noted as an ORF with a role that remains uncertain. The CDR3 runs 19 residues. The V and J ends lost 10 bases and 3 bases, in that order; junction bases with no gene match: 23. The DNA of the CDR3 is TGTGCCATCAGACAGATACCTATGACCCTAGCGGGAGGAAACTACGAGCAGTACTTC. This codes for CAIRQIPMTLAGGNYEQYF.

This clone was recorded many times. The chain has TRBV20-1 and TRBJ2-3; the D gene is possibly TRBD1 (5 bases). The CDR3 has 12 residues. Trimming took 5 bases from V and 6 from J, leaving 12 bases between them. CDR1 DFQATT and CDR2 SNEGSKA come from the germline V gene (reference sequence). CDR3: CSASGLGDTQYF. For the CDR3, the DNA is TGCAGTGCTTCAGGGTTGGGTGATACGCAGTATTTT.

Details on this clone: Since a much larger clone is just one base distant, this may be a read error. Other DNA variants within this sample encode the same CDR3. DNA for the CDR3: TGTGCCAGCAGCATACTAGCGGGAGTCCCCGGTGAGCTGTTTTTT. This sequence encodes CASSILAGVPGELFF. V usage is TRBV9 and J usage is TRBJ2-2; 11 nucleotides match TRBD2. CDR3 length: 15 residues. CDR1 is SGDLS and CDR2 is YYNGEE in the germline V gene.

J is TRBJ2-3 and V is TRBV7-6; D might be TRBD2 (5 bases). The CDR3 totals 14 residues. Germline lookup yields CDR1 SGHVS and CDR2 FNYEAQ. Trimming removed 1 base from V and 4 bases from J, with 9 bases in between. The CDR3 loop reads CASSLVGEADTQYF. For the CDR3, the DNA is TGTGCCAGCAGCTTAGTGGGAGAGGCAGATACGCAGTATTTT.

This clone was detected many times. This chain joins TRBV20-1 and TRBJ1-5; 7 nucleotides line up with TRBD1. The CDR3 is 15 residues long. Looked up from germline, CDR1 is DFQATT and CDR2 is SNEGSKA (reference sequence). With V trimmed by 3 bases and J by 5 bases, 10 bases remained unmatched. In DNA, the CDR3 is TGCAGTGCTAGCCTTAAGGACAGGAGGGATCAGCCCCAGCATTTT. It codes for CSASLKDRRDQPQHF.

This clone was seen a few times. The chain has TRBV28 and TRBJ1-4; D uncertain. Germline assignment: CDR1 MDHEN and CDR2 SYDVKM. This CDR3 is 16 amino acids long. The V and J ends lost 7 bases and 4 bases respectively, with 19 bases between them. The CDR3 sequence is CASIPRLWSLNEKLFF. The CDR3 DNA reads TGTGCCAGCATCCCTCGGCTTTGGTCCCTTAATGAAAAACTGTTTTTT.

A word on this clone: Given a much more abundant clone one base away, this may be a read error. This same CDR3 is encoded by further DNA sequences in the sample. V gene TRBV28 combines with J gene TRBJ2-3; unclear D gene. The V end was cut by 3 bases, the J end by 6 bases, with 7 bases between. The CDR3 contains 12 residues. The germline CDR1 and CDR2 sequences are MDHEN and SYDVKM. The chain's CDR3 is CASSLNADTQYF. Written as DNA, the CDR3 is TGTGCCAGCAGTTTGAACGCGGATACGCAGTATTTT. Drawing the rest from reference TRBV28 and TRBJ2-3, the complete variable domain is DVKVTQSSRYLVKRTGEKVFLECVQDMDHENMFWYRQDPGLGLRLIYFSYDVKMKEKGDIPEGYSVSREKKERFSLILESASTNQTSMYLCASSLNADTQYFGPGTRLTVL.

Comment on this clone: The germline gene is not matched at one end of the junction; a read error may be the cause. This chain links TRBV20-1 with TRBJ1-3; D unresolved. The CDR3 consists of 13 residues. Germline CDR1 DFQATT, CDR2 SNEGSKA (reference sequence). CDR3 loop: CSARVGVGYTIYF. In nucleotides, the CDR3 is TGCAGTGCTAGGGTGGGCGTTGGATACACCATATATTTT.

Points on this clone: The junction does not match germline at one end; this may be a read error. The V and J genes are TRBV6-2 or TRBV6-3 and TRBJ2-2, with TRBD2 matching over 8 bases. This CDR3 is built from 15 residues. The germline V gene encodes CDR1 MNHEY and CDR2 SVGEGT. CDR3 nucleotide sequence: TGTGCCAGCAGTTATCCGGGACTAGAGCCCGGGGAGCTACTTTTT. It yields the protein CASSYPGLEPGELLF.

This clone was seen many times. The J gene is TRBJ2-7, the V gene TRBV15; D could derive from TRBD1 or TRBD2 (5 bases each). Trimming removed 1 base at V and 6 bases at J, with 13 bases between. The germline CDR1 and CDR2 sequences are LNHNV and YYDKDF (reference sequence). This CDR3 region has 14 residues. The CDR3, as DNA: TGTGCCACCAGCAGAGGGACGGGACGGATCGAGCAGTACTTC. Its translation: CATSRGTGRIEQYF.

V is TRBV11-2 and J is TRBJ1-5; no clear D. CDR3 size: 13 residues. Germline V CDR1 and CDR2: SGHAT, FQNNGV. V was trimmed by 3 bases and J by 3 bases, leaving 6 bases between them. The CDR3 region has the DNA TGTGCCAGCAGCTTGGGAGTCAATCAGCCCCAGCATTTT. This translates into CASSLGVNQPQHF.